These 17 T cell receptor beta chains originate from one sample sequenced in a study of T cells in Graves' hyperthyroidism and ophthalmopathy. Using RNA transcripts as the source, TCR beta CDR3 regions were amplified. An initial round of RT-PCR targeting the TCR CDR3 relied on the HTBI primer set. TCRdb re-called the multiplex PCR reads with MiXCR, one entry per CDR3 protein. The sample lists around 690,000 distinct CDR3 sequences, around 21% occurring once. What was sequenced was blood. These TCRs come from a man aged 25 to 45 with Graves' ophthalmopathy.

The V and J genes are TRBV7-2 and TRBJ2-1; 7 bases match TRBD1. The trim removed 4 bases at V and 9 bases at J, leaving 12 bases unmatched. CDR1 and CDR2 (germline): SGHTA, FQGNSA. This CDR3 contains 15 residues. CDR3 region: CASSWAPGQPGEQFF. CDR3 sequence (DNA): TGTGCCAGCAGCTGGGCACCGGGACAGCCCGGTGAGCAGTTCTTC.

The chain recombines TRBV7-9 with TRBJ2-5; no clear D gene. Germline CDR1 reads SEHNR; CDR2 reads FQNEAQ (reference sequence). CDR3 length: 15 residues. V was shortened by 0 bases and J by 1 base, with 9 bases between the two germline ends. The CDR3 is CASSLAGESQETQYF. In DNA form, the CDR3 reads TGTGCCAGCAGCTTAGCAGGAGAGTCCCAAGAGACCCAGTACTTC. The whole variable domain, remainder taken from reference TRBV7-9 and TRBJ2-5, is DTGVSQNPRHKITKRGQNVTFRCDPISEHNRLYWYRQTLGQGPEFLTYFQNEAQLEKSRLLSDRFSAERPKGSFSTLEIQRTEQGDSAMYLCASSLAGESQETQYFGPGTRLLVL.

This clonotype was counted many times. The V gene is TRBV10-3, the J gene TRBJ1-4; D unclear. The ends were cut back, 2 bases at V and 5 bases at J, with 6 bases in the middle. The CDR3 runs 13 residues. The germline V gene encodes CDR1 ENHRY and CDR2 SYGVKD. CDR3 sequence: CAISERRNEKLFF. The CDR3, as DNA: TGTGCCATCAGTGAGAGGCGAAATGAAAAACTGTTTTTT.

This clonotype was seen a few times. This chain connects TRBV6-2 or TRBV6-3 to TRBJ2-5, with D hard to call. Trimming pared 7 bases from V and 0 bases from J, leaving 9 bases between. CDR1 and CDR2 (germline): MNHEY, SVGEGT. The CDR3 runs 13 residues. In nucleotides, the CDR3 is TGTGCCAGCACCGAGCCCTACCAAGAGACCCAGTACTTC. Its translation: CASTEPYQETQYF.

This clonotype was detected a few times. This chain connects TRBV6-1 to TRBJ1-5, with D perhaps TRBD1 (5 bases). This CDR3 has 15 residues. CDR1 is MNHNS and CDR2 is SASEGT in the germline V gene. The V and J ends lost 2 bases and 3 bases respectively, with 11 bases between them. DNA of the CDR3: TGTGCCAGCAGTGAACCTCAGGGTCTCAATCAGCCCCAGCATTTT. It encodes CASSEPQGLNQPQHF.

This clonotype was picked up a small number of times. The chain is built from TRBV4-1 and TRBJ1-2; D is uncertain. The V end was cut by 3 bases, the J end by 6 bases, with 17 bases between. This CDR3 spans 15 amino acids. CDR1 is MGHRA and CDR2 is YSYEKL in the germline V gene. As DNA, the CDR3 is TGCGCCAGCAGCCAGTCCGGCACAATTCGGGATGGCTACACCTTC. This gives the protein CASSQSGTIRDGYTF.

This clonotype has a handful of counts. The rearrangement links TRBV11-2 to TRBJ2-7; no clear D gene. Germline V gene lookup returns CDR1 SGHAT and CDR2 FQNNGV. The germline V and J ends were trimmed by 0 bases and 2 bases, with 11 bases remaining between them. This CDR3 has 15 residues. The CDR3 DNA reads as TGTGCCAGCAGCTTAGAAGGCAGTCAGACCTACGAGCAGTACTTC. This gives the protein CASSLEGSQTYEQYF.

This clonotype has just a few counts. V and J are TRBV7-2 and TRBJ2-5; D is unclear. Germline V gene data show CDR1 as SGHTA and CDR2 as FQGNSA. The V and J ends lost 2 bases and 2 bases respectively, with 9 bases between them. The CDR3 has 14 amino acids. The CDR3 is CASSLKRTQETQYF. The CDR3 DNA follows: TGTGCCAGCAGCTTAAAACGGACGCAAGAGACCCAGTACTTC.

This clonotype was found many times. The genes are TRBV7-9 and TRBJ1-1; 7 positions match TRBD1. The length of the CDR3 is 17 residues. From germline, CDR1 is SEHNR and CDR2 FQNEAQ (reference sequence). Germline trimming cut 1 base from V and 0 bases from J; bases unmatched to any gene: 8. The CDR3 DNA sequence: TGTGCCAGCAGCTTAGTTGCAGGGGGGCTAATGAACACTGAAGCTTTCTTT. Translation: CASSLVAGGLMNTEAFF.

In its sample, this clonotype was seen many times. This chain links TRBV5-1 with TRBJ2-3; 12 positions match TRBD2. CDR1 and CDR2 (germline): SGHRS, YFSETQ. The V gene end was trimmed by 4 bases and the J gene end by 3 bases; junction bases not matched to a gene: 6. The CDR3 is made up of 16 amino acids. The CDR3 here is CASSLSTSGRTDTQYF. The CDR3 DNA follows: TGCGCCAGCAGCCTAAGCACTAGCGGGAGGACAGATACGCAGTATTTT.

CDR3 residues: CSASQDSNQPQHF. The CDR3 nucleotides read TGCAGTGCTAGTCAAGATAGCAATCAGCCCCAGCATTTT. The V gene is TRBV20-1, the J gene TRBJ1-5; D gene uncertain. V was trimmed by 3 bases and J by 0 bases, leaving 6 bases between them. CDR1 DFQATT and CDR2 SNEGSKA come from the germline V gene (reference sequence). CDR3 length: 13 amino acids.

V usage is TRBV3-1 and J usage is TRBJ2-7, with D maybe TRBD2 (5 bases). Germline assignment: CDR1 LGHDT and CDR2 YNNKEL (reference sequence). The CDR3 length is 15 residues. V lost 0 bases to trimming and J lost 4 bases, with 13 bases between them. CDR3: CASSQDLALEYEQYF. In DNA, the CDR3 is TGTGCCAGCAGCCAAGATCTAGCTCTAGAGTACGAGCAGTACTTC.

This clonotype was seen at least ten times. The chain is built from TRBV28 and TRBJ2-5; D perhaps matches TRBD2 (6 bases). The germline CDR1 and CDR2 sequences are MDHEN and SYDVKM. V gave up 3 bases and J gave up 4 bases, with 15 bases separating them. The CDR3 totals 15 residues. This CDR3 reads CASSLMTGAGETQYF. CDR3 DNA: TGTGCCAGCAGTTTGATGACGGGAGCCGGAGAGACCCAGTACTTC.

The sample holds a few counts of this clonotype. This rearrangement joins TRBV7-2 to TRBJ2-2; 14 bases line up with TRBD2. Per the germline V gene, CDR1 is SGHTA and CDR2 is FQGNSA. The CDR3 extends over 23 amino acids. Trimming removed 2 bases from V and 5 bases from J; junction bases left unmatched: 22. In DNA, the CDR3 is TGTGCCAGCAGCTTACCTGGGACTAGCGGGAGAACTACCCCTCTAAGAAGTACCGGGGAGCTGTTTTTT. This sequence encodes CASSLPGTSGRTTPLRSTGELFF.

V is TRBV2 and J is TRBJ2-2; possible D gene TRBD1, 5 bases. The CDR3 totals 18 residues. V was cut by 4 bases and J by 6 bases, with 24 bases left in between. Germline V gene data show CDR1 as SNHLY and CDR2 as FYNNEI. The CDR3 here is CASSAGFLDTPGAGELFF. CDR3 nucleotides: TGTGCCAGCAGTGCAGGGTTCCTCGACACCCCAGGCGCCGGGGAGCTGTTTTTT. The variable domain in full, completed from reference TRBV2 and TRBJ2-2, reads EPEVTQTPSHQVTQMGQEVILRCVPISNHLYFYWYRQILGQKVEFLVSFYNNEISEKSEIFDDQFSVERPDGSNFTLKIRSTKLEDSAMYFCASSAGFLDTPGAGELFFGEGSRLTVL.

This clonotype was seen at least ten times. The chain combines TRBV11-3 with TRBJ1-1; a possible D gene is TRBD1 (6 bases). CDR3 length equals 13 residues. Per germline, CDR1 SGHNT and CDR2 YENEEA. V shed 4 bases and J shed 5 bases, with 11 bases lying between them. The CDR3 spells CASSSGVMTEAFF. The CDR3 nucleotides read TGTGCCAGCAGCTCAGGGGTAATGACTGAAGCTTTCTTT. Variable domain in full (rest from reference TRBV11-3 and TRBJ1-1): EAGVVQSPRYKIIEKKQPVAFWCNPISGHNTLYWYLQNLGQGPELLIRYENEEAVDDSQLPKDRFSAERLKGVDSTLKIQPAELGDSAVYLCASSSGVMTEAFFGQGTRLTVV.

This clonotype was detected ten times or more. The chain is built from TRBV30 and TRBJ1-1, with D maybe TRBD1 (5 bases). In germline, CDR1 is GTSNPN, CDR2 SVGIG (reference sequence). This CDR3 is 14 amino acids long. V lost 1 base to trimming and J lost 4 bases, with 13 bases between them. CDR3: CAWSAPGGFTEAFF. CDR3 coding DNA: TGTGCCTGGAGTGCCCCGGGGGGGTTCACTGAAGCTTTCTTT.